This T cell receptor (beta chain) was identified during a study of T cells in Graves' hyperthyroidism and ophthalmopathy. Authors of the study amplified TCR beta CDR3 regions from RNA transcripts. HTBI primers were used for first-round RT-PCR of the TCR CDR3. TCRdb processed the multiplex PCR reads anew with MiXCR; each CDR3 protein has one entry. The sample lists 400,000 to 600,000 distinct CDR3 sequences; roughly 20% were seen once. Study-level results: Among clonotypes expanded in thyroid above 0.001, most were also found in blood. It was a median 6.5 months before onset that the model predicted ophthalmopathy.

V lost 2 bases, J lost 3 bases, and 10 bases lay in between. This CDR3 has 14 amino acids. In germline, CDR1 is SNHLY, CDR2 FYNNEI. This clonotype has ten or more counts. Its antigen is still unknown. This chain uses TRBV2 with TRBJ1-1, with D unclear. This receptor was taken from a man aged 18 to 29 with Graves' hyperthyroidism. Sequencing was performed on blood. The CDR3 coding sequence is TGTGCCAGCAGTGAACGGGCAGGATACACTGAAGCTTTCTTT. This translates into CASSERAGYTEAFF.